This TCR beta chain is drawn from a study of blood T cell repertoires in COVID-19. On the study more broadly: COVID-19 samples from acute and convalescent phases originated in the United States, Italy and Spain.

CDR1 MNHEY and CDR2 SVGAGI come from the germline V gene. V dropped 4 bases and J dropped 11 bases, with 12 bases sitting between them. The CDR3 extends over 11 amino acids. In the study's own analysis: Cell counts per sample came from amplifying reference gene primers. The table came from immunoSEQ multiplex PCR; TCRdb's copy has only in-frame clones and leaves some out. That table furnishes V, J and clone size, whereas the DNA furnished D and trimming. The sample has 140,000 to 150,000 clones; around four fifths are singletons. J is TRBJ2-7 and V is TRBV6-5, with D maybe TRBD1 (6 bases). The sequence derives from a woman aged 40 to 50 with active or convalescent COVID-19. Sequenced input: peripheral blood. For the CDR3, the DNA is TGTGCCAGCAGTTCTAGGACAGTCGAGTACTTC. Translation: CASSSRTVEYF.